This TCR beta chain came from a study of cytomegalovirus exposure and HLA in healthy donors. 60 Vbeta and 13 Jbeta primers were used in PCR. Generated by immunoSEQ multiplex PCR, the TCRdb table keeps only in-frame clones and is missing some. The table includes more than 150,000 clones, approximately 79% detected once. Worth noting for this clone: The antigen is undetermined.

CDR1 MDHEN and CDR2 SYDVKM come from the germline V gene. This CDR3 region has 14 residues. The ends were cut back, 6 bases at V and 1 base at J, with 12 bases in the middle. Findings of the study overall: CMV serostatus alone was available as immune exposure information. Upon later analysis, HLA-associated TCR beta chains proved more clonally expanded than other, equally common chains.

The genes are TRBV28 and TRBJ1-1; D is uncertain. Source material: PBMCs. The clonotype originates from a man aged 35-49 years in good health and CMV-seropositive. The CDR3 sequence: CASRHRHANTEAFF. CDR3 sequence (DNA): TGTGCCAGCAGACATAGACACGCGAACACTGAAGCTTTCTTT.